This T cell receptor (beta chain) was recovered during a study of graft-versus-host responses after intestinal transplantation. Study context: Multivisceral, liver-intestinal, or isolated intestinal transplants were performed in recipients. Findings and caveats of the study: Allografts of patients with graft-donor T cell macrochimerism showed high graft-versus-host to host-versus-graft clone ratios. Early post-transplant declines in HvG were associated with peak levels of circulating GvH clones. Analysis identified GvH clones in recipient marrow, with some appearing first in ileum or blood.

To note about this clone: The antigen is not known.

Profiling relied on immunoSEQ multiplex PCR, and the TCRdb table lists in-frame clones only, not all of them. The sample consists of under 65,000 clones, about 94% of them appearing once. This CDR3 region has 16 residues. From germline, CDR1 is SGHRS and CDR2 YFSETQ. V was pared by 0 bases and J by 1 base, with 6 bases of the junction left unmatched. V is TRBV5-1 and J is TRBJ1-1, with 7 bases identical to TRBD1. This specimen was unstimulated CD4+ T cells sorted from spleen or lymph node cells, taken before transplant. This clonotype was obtained from a human donor who was the organ donor for an intestinal transplant. The chain's CDR3 is CASSLEGGPGNTEAFF. The CDR3 nucleotides are TGCGCCAGCAGCTTGGAAGGGGGCCCCGGGAACACTGAAGCTTTCTTT.